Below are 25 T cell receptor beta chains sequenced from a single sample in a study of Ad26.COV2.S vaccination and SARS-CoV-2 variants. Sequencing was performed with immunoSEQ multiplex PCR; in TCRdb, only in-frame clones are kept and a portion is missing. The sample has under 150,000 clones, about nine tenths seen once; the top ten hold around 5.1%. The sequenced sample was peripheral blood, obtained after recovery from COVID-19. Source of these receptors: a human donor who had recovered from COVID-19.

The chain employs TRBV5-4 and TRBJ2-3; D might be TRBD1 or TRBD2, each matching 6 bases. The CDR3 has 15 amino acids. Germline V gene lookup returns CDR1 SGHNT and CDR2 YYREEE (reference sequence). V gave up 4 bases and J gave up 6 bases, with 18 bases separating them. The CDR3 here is CASSTSPGAGDTQYF. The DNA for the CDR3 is TGTGCCAGCAGCACTAGCCCAGGGGCGGGGGATACGCAGTATTTT.

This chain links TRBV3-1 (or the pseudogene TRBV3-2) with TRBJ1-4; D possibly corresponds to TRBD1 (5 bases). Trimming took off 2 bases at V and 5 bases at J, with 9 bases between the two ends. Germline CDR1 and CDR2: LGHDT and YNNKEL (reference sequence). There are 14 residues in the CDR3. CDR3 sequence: CASSQPGTNEKLFF. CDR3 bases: TGTGCCAGCAGCCAACCGGGGACCAATGAAAAACTGTTTTTT.

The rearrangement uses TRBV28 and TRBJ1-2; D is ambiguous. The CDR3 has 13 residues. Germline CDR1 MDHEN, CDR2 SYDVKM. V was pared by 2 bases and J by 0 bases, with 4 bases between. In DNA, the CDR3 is TGTGCCAGCAGTTTAACAACTAACTATGGCTACACCTTC. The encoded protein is CASSLTTNYGYTF.

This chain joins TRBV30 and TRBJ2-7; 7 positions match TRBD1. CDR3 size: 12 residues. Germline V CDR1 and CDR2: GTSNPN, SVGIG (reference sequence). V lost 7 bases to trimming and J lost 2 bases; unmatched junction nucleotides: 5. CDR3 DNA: TGTGCCTTTGTGACAGGGACCTACGAGCAGTACTTC. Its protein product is CAFVTGTYEQYF.

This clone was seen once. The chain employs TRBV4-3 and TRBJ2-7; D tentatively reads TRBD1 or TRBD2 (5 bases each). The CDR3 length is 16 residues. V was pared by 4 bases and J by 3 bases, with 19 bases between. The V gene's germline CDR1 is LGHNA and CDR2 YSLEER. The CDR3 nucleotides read TGCGCCAGCAGCCGCACAGCAGGGTACGGGGTCTACGAGCAGTACTTC. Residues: CASSRTAGYGVYEQYF.

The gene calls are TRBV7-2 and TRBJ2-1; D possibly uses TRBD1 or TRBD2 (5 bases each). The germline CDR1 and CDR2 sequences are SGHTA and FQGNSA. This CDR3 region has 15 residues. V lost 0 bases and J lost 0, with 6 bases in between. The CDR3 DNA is TGTGCCAGCAGCTTAGCAGGGACCTCCTACAATGAGCAGTTCTTC. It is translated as CASSLAGTSYNEQFF.

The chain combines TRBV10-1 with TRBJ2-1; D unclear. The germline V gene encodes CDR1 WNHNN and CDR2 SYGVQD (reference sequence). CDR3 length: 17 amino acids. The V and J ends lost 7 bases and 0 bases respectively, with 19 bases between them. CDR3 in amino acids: CASNSMGPSVSYNEQFF. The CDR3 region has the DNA TGCGCCAGCAATTCGATGGGCCCCTCGGTCTCCTACAATGAGCAGTTCTTC.

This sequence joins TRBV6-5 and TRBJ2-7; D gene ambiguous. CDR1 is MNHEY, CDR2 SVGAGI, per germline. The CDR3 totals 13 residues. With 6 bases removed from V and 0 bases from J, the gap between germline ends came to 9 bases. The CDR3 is CASRGSASYEQYF. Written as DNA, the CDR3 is TGTGCCAGCAGAGGGTCAGCCTCCTACGAGCAGTACTTC.

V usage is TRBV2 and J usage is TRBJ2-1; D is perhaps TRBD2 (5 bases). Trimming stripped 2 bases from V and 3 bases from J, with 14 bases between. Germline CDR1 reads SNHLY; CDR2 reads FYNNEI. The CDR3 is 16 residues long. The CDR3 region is CASSEIPTGIYNEQFF. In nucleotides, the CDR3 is TGTGCCAGCAGTGAAATCCCTACGGGGATCTACAATGAGCAGTTCTTC.

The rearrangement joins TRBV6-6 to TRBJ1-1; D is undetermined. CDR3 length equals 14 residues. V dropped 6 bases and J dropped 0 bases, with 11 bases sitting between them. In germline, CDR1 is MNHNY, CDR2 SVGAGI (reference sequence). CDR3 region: CASRAARMNTEAFF. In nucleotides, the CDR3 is TGTGCCAGCAGGGCAGCCCGAATGAACACTGAAGCTTTCTTT.

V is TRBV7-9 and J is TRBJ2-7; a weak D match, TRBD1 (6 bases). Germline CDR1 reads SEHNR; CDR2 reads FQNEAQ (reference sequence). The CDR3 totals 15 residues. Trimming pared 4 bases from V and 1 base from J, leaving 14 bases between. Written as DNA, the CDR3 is TGTGCCAGCAGCTCCAGGGGCGTGGGTTCCTACGAGCAGTACTTC. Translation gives CASSSRGVGSYEQYF.

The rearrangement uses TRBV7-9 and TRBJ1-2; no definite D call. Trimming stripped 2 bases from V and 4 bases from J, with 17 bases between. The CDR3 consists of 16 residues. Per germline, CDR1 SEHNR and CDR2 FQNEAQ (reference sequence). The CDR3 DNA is TGTGCCAGCAGCTTAATTAAAGTAGGGCGGCTCTATGGCTACACCTTC. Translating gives CASSLIKVGRLYGYTF.

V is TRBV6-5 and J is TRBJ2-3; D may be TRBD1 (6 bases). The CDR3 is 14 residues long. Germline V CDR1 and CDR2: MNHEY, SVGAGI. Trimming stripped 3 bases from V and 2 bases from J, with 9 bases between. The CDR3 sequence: CASSYGQLTDTQYF. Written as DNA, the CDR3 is TGTGCCAGCAGTTATGGACAGCTCACAGATACGCAGTATTTT.

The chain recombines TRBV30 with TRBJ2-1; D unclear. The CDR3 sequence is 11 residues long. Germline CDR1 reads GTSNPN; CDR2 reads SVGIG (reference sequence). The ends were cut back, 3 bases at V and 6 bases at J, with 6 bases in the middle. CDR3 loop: CAWSDGNEQFF. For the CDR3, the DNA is TGTGCCTGGAGCGACGGCAATGAGCAGTTCTTC.

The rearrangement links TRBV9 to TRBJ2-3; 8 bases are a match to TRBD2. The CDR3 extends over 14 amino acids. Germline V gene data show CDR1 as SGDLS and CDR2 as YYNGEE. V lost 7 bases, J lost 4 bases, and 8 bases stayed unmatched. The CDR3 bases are TGTGCCAGCGGGCCGGGGGGGCTCGCAGATACGCAGTATTTT. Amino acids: CASGPGGLADTQYF.

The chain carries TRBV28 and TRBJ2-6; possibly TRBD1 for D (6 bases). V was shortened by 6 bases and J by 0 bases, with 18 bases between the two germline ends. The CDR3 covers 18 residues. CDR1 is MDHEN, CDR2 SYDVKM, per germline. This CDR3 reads CASSLLDSLGSGANVLTF. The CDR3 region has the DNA TGTGCCAGCAGCCTTCTGGACAGTTTAGGCTCTGGGGCCAACGTCCTGACTTTC.

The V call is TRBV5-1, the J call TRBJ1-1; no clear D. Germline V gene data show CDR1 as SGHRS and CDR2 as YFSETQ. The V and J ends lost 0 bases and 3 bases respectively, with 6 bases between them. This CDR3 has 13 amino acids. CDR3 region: CASSLASDTEAFF. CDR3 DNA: TGCGCCAGCAGCTTGGCCTCAGACACTGAAGCTTTCTTT.

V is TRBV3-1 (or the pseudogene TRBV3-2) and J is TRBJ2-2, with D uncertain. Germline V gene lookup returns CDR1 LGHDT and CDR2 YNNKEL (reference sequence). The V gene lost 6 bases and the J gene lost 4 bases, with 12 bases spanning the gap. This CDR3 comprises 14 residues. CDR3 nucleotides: TGTGCCAGCAGGCGCCAGATGGCCACCGGGGAGCTGTTTTTT. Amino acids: CASRRQMATGELFF.

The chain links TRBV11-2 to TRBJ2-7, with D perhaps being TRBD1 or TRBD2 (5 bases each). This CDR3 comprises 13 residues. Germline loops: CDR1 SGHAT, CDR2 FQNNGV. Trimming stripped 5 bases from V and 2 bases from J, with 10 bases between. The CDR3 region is CASSIRGPYEQYF. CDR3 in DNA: TGTGCCAGCAGCATCCGGGGCCCCTACGAGCAGTACTTC. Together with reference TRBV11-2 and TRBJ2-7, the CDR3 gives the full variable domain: EAGVAQSPRYKIIEKRQSVAFWCNPISGHATLYWYQQILGQGPKLLIQFQNNGVVDDSQLPKDRFSAERLKGVDSTLKIQPAKLEDSAVYLCASSIRGPYEQYFGPGTRLTVT.

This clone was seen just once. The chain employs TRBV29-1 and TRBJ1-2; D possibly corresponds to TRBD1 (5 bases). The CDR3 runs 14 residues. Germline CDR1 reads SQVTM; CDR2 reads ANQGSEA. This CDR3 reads CSVSLRGDSYGYTF. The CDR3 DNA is TGCAGTGTCAGCCTGAGGGGAGATAGCTATGGCTACACCTTC.

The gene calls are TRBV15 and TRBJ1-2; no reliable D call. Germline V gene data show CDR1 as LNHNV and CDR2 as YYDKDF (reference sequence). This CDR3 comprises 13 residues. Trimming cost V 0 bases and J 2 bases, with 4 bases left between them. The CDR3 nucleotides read TGTGCCACCAGCAGAGAAGGCAACTATGGCTACACCTTC. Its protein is CATSREGNYGYTF.

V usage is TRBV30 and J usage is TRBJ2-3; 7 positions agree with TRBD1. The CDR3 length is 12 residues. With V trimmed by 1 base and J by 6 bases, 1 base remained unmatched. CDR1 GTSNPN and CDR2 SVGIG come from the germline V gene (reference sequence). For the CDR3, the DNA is TGTGCCTGGAGTGGACAGGGCGATACGCAGTATTTT. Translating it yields CAWSGQGDTQYF.

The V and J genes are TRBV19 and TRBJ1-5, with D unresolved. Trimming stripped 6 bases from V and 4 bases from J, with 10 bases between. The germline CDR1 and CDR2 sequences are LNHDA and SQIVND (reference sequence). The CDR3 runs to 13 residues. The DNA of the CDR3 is TGTGCCAGTAGCCCCGGCGGTAATCAGCCCCAGCATTTT. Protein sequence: CASSPGGNQPQHF.

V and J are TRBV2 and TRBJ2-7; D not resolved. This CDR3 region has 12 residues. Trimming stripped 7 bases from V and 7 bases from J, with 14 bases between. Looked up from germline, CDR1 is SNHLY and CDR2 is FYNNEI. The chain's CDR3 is CASTVVKSEQYF. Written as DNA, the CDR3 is TGTGCCAGCACTGTCGTTAAATCGGAGCAGTACTTC.

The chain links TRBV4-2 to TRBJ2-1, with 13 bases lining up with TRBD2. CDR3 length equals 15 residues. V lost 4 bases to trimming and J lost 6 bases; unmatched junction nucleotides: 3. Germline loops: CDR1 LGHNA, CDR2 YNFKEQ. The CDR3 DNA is TGTGCCAGCAGCCCCACTAGCGGGGGGGCCAATGAGCAGTTCTTC. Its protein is CASSPTSGGANEQFF.